The clone carrying this T cell receptor (beta chain) has just one count. Method: immunoSEQ multiplex PCR; TCRdb's copy keeps in-frame clones and lacks some. The sample lists approximately 70,000 clones; 75% to 90% were seen once. The source of the sample is a study of OX40 agonist ivuxolimab in advanced cancers. The V end lost 0 bases, the J end lost 0 bases, and 9 bases lay between the germline ends. The germline gives CDR1 SGHRS, CDR2 YFSETQ. The CDR3 runs 16 residues. This TCR was sampled from an adult with an advanced solid tumor such as melanoma, head and neck, liver or kidney cancer. The gene calls are TRBV5-1 and TRBJ2-2; no definite D call. Specimen: CD4+ or CD8+ T cells sorted from blood, collected in a trial of the OX40 agonist ivuxolimab. CDR3 nucleotide sequence: TGCGCCAGCAGCTTGGCTGTCAGCACGAACACCGGGGAGCTGTTTTTT. Translation: CASSLAVSTNTGELFF. Based on the CDR3 plus reference TRBV5-1 and TRBJ2-2, the full variable domain is KAGVTQTPRYLIKTRGQQVTLSCSPISGHRSVSWYQQTPGQGLQFLFEYFSETQRNKGNFPGRFSGRQFSNSRSEMNVSTLELGDSALYLCASSLAVSTNTGELFFGEGSRLTVL.